This TCR beta chain was identified during a study of cytomegalovirus exposure and HLA in healthy donors. The CDR3 is 14 amino acids. Trimming removed 4 bases at V and 4 bases at J, with 13 bases between. Germline V gives CDR1 ENHRY, CDR2 SYGVKD. The PCR was carried out with 60 Vbeta primers and 13 Jbeta primers. Generated by immunoSEQ multiplex PCR, the TCRdb table keeps only in-frame clones and is missing some. The data contain some 110,000 clones, 65% to 80% of them seen just once; the ten biggest clones take up approximately 4.4%. This chain links TRBV10-3 with TRBJ2-5; a possible D gene is TRBD2 (6 bases). This clonotype was sampled from a man aged 30 to 39 in good health and CMV-seropositive. Sequenced sample: PBMCs. The CDR3 is CAISGGLGGETQYF. CDR3 bases: TGTGCCATCAGTGGGGGACTGGGGGGAGAGACCCAGTACTTC.